Listed below are T cell receptor beta chains from one sample, sequenced in a study of T cell repertoires in cytomegalovirus infection. In TCRdb, the reads were re-called with MiXCR into one record per CDR3 protein. The table shows about 920,000 distinct CDR3 sequences, with 31% occurring only once. Which antigens these TCRs recognize remains unknown. The sequences come from cultured CD8+ T cells from PBMCs, collected from culture after CMV antigen stimulation. The origin of the receptors is a human donor in good health (CMV status not recorded). Some clones in this sample may be carry-over from other donors' samples. The CDR3 runs from the conserved cysteine through the conserved F or W. The order of the fields is V gene, J gene, CDR3 length, D gene, clone size, CDR3 protein, CDR3 DNA. D genes are given only for firm matches. Some rows have no size entry. The others give once, few or many, or a class for an expanded clone.

V gene: TRBV13; J gene: TRBJ1-2; CDR3 length: 15; D gene: -; clone size: -; CDR3 protein: CASSQGQTVPYGYTF; CDR3 DNA: TGTGCCAGCAGCCAAGGACAGACCGTCCCCTATGGCTACACCTTC
V gene: TRBV19; J gene: TRBJ2-1; CDR3 length: 14; D gene: TRBD1; clone size: -; CDR3 protein: CASSTRTGLREQFF; CDR3 DNA: TGTGCCAGTAGTACCAGGACAGGTTTGAGGGAGCAGTTCTTC
V gene: TRBV6-2/TRBV6-3; J gene: TRBJ2-2; CDR3 length: 16; D gene: -; clone size: once; CDR3 protein: CASSYWSGEDTGELFF; CDR3 DNA: TGTGCCAGCAGTTACTGGTCAGGGGAGGACACCGGGGAGCTGTTTTTT
V gene: TRBV28; J gene: TRBJ2-1; CDR3 length: 16; D gene: -; clone size: few; CDR3 protein: CASSSLRPWTYNEQFF; CDR3 DNA: TGTGCCAGCAGTTCCTTAAGACCCTGGACCTACAATGAGCAGTTCTTC
V gene: TRBV7-2; J gene: TRBJ2-1; CDR3 length: 16; D gene: TRBD2; clone size: many; CDR3 protein: CASSARLAGGLDEQFF; CDR3 DNA: TGTGCCAGCAGCGCCCGACTAGCGGGGGGGCTTGATGAGCAGTTCTTC
V gene: TRBV5-6; J gene: TRBJ2-3; CDR3 length: 14; D gene: -; clone size: -; CDR3 protein: CASNTQGKTDTQYF; CDR3 DNA: TGTGCCAGCAACACACAAGGGAAAACAGATACGCAGTATTTT
V gene: TRBV7-6; J gene: TRBJ2-7; CDR3 length: 15; D gene: -; clone size: -; CDR3 protein: CASSLLGGANYEQYF; CDR3 DNA: TGTGCCAGCAGCTTACTAGGGGGGGCGAACTACGAGCAGTACTTC
V gene: TRBV7-3; J gene: TRBJ1-4; CDR3 length: 15; D gene: -; clone size: -; CDR3 protein: CASSLNGGGGEKLFF; CDR3 DNA: TGTGCCAGCAGCTTAAATGGGGGAGGCGGTGAAAAACTGTTTTTT
V gene: TRBV27; J gene: TRBJ2-7; CDR3 length: 18; D gene: TRBD2; clone size: -; CDR3 protein: CASSLSSPLAGGFYEQYF; CDR3 DNA: TGTGCCAGCAGTTTATCATCCCCCCTAGCGGGGGGTTTCTACGAGCAGTACTTC
V gene: TRBV29-1; J gene: TRBJ2-7; CDR3 length: 15; D gene: -; clone size: few; CDR3 protein: CSVDGIQGGLYEQYF; CDR3 DNA: TGCAGCGTGGACGGGATACAGGGCGGACTCTACGAGCAGTACTTC
V gene: TRBV7-6; J gene: TRBJ2-3; CDR3 length: 15; D gene: -; clone size: many; CDR3 protein: CASSLIRGSPDTQYF; CDR3 DNA: TGTGCCAGCAGCTTAATTCGGGGGAGCCCAGATACGCAGTATTTT
V gene: TRBV4-1; J gene: TRBJ2-2; CDR3 length: 18; D gene: TRBD1; clone size: few; CDR3 protein: CASSLPIHTGANTGELFF; CDR3 DNA: TGCGCCAGCAGCCTACCGATTCATACAGGGGCGAACACCGGGGAGCTGTTTTTT
V gene: TRBV12-5; J gene: TRBJ2-7; CDR3 length: 14; D gene: -; clone size: few; CDR3 protein: CASGLNPVSYEQYF; CDR3 DNA: TGTGCTAGTGGTTTGAACCCGGTCTCCTACGAGCAGTACTTC
V gene: TRBV7-6; J gene: TRBJ2-2; CDR3 length: 17; D gene: -; clone size: many; CDR3 protein: CASSSVAGQTNTGELFF; CDR3 DNA: TGTGCCAGCAGCTCCGTGGCGGGACAGACGAACACCGGGGAGCTGTTTTTT
V gene: TRBV4-1; J gene: TRBJ2-1; CDR3 length: 15; D gene: TRBD2; clone size: few; CDR3 protein: CASSQYTSGEYEQFF; CDR3 DNA: TGCGCCAGCAGCCAATATACTAGCGGGGAGTATGAGCAGTTCTTC
V gene: TRBV7-9; J gene: TRBJ2-7; CDR3 length: 14; D gene: TRBD1; clone size: few; CDR3 protein: CASSPWDRTYEQYF; CDR3 DNA: TGTGCCAGCAGCCCCTGGGACAGAACCTACGAGCAGTACTTC
V gene: TRBV5-4; J gene: TRBJ2-1; CDR3 length: 16; D gene: TRBD1; clone size: few; CDR3 protein: CASSINPGQGNNEQFF; CDR3 DNA: TGTGCCAGCAGCATCAATCCGGGACAGGGAAACAATGAGCAGTTCTTC
V gene: TRBV6-2/TRBV6-3; J gene: TRBJ1-1; CDR3 length: 15; D gene: TRBD1; clone size: -; CDR3 protein: CASSTNRGKSPEAFF; CDR3 DNA: TGTGCCAGCAGTACAAACAGGGGGAAGTCTCCTGAAGCTTTCTTT
V gene: TRBV9; J gene: TRBJ1-2; CDR3 length: 13; D gene: -; clone size: -; CDR3 protein: CASSEAGPYGYTF; CDR3 DNA: TGTGCCAGCAGCGAAGCGGGGCCCTATGGCTACACCTTC
V gene: TRBV5-4; J gene: TRBJ1-2; CDR3 length: 13; D gene: TRBD1; clone size: few; CDR3 protein: CASSQGTGLGYTF; CDR3 DNA: TGTGCCAGCAGCCAAGGGACAGGGTTGGGCTACACCTTC
V gene: TRBV27; J gene: TRBJ2-7; CDR3 length: 13; D gene: TRBD1; clone size: -; CDR3 protein: CASTEQGSSEQYF; CDR3 DNA: TGTGCCAGCACGGAACAGGGGAGCTCCGAGCAGTACTTC
V gene: TRBV9; J gene: TRBJ2-4; CDR3 length: 13; D gene: -; clone size: -; CDR3 protein: CASSDSDRGLQYF; CDR3 DNA: TGTGCCAGCAGCGATTCGGATAGGGGATTGCAGTACTTC
V gene: TRBV29-1; J gene: TRBJ2-7; CDR3 length: 15; D gene: -; clone size: few; CDR3 protein: CSVEDDLGYAYEQYF; CDR3 DNA: TGCAGCGTTGAAGACGATTTGGGATACGCATACGAGCAGTACTTC
V gene: TRBV15; J gene: TRBJ2-2; CDR3 length: 15; D gene: -; clone size: -; CDR3 protein: CATSSTSSGTGELFF; CDR3 DNA: TGTGCCACCAGCAGTACTAGCTCCGGCACCGGGGAGCTGTTTTTT
V gene: TRBV7-8; J gene: TRBJ1-2; CDR3 length: 14; D gene: -; clone size: many; CDR3 protein: CASKVRVDTYGYTF; CDR3 DNA: TGTGCCAGCAAAGTCAGGGTTGACACCTATGGCTACACCTTC
V gene: TRBV27; J gene: TRBJ2-3; CDR3 length: 13; D gene: -; clone size: -; CDR3 protein: CASSLGQRDTQYF; CDR3 DNA: TGTGCCAGCAGTTTAGGGCAGAGGGATACGCAGTATTTT
V gene: TRBV5-1; J gene: TRBJ2-1; CDR3 length: 15; D gene: TRBD2; clone size: -; CDR3 protein: CASSLASGLNNEQFF; CDR3 DNA: TGCGCCAGCAGCTTGGCTAGCGGGTTAAACAATGAGCAGTTCTTC
V gene: TRBV19; J gene: TRBJ1-2; CDR3 length: 15; D gene: TRBD1; clone size: -; CDR3 protein: CASSIVDRSMYGYTF; CDR3 DNA: TGTGCCAGTAGTATAGTGGACAGGAGTATGTATGGCTACACCTTC
V gene: TRBV20-1; J gene: TRBJ2-3; CDR3 length: 13; D gene: -; clone size: few; CDR3 protein: CSARDPGVLTQYF; CDR3 DNA: TGCAGTGCTAGAGACCCGGGGGTTTTAACGCAGTATTTT
V gene: TRBV20-1; J gene: TRBJ2-1; CDR3 length: 14; D gene: -; clone size: -; CDR3 protein: CSARGKGLGNEQFF; CDR3 DNA: TGCAGTGCTAGGGGGAAGGGGCTGGGCAATGAGCAGTTCTTC
V gene: TRBV6-5; J gene: TRBJ1-1; CDR3 length: 14; D gene: -; clone size: few; CDR3 protein: CASSHTGAGTEAFF; CDR3 DNA: TGTGCCAGCAGCCACACGGGGGCGGGAACTGAAGCTTTCTTT
V gene: TRBV4-1; J gene: TRBJ2-1; CDR3 length: 16; D gene: -; clone size: few; CDR3 protein: CASSPFSDYGYNEQFF; CDR3 DNA: TGCGCCAGCAGCCCTTTCTCAGACTACGGATACAATGAGCAGTTCTTC
V gene: TRBV7-3; J gene: TRBJ2-1; CDR3 length: 17; D gene: TRBD1; clone size: few; CDR3 protein: CASSLTGSWTGLREQFF; CDR3 DNA: TGTGCCAGCAGCTTAACAGGAAGTTGGACAGGGTTACGGGAGCAGTTCTTC
V gene: TRBV7-2; J gene: TRBJ2-4; CDR3 length: 15; D gene: -; clone size: many; CDR3 protein: CASSLALSDVDIQYF; CDR3 DNA: TGTGCCAGCAGCTTAGCGCTTTCCGATGTGGACATTCAGTACTTC
V gene: TRBV19; J gene: TRBJ2-1; CDR3 length: 15; D gene: -; clone size: -; CDR3 protein: CASSIFLADLNEQFF; CDR3 DNA: TGTGCCAGTAGTATTTTCCTAGCCGACCTCAATGAGCAGTTCTTC
V gene: TRBV7-9; J gene: TRBJ2-3; CDR3 length: 14; D gene: -; clone size: few; CDR3 protein: CASAAWGGTDTQYF; CDR3 DNA: TGTGCCAGCGCCGCCTGGGGGGGCACAGATACGCAGTATTTT
V gene: TRBV5-1; J gene: TRBJ2-1; CDR3 length: 16; D gene: TRBD2; clone size: -; CDR3 protein: CASSPLAAGGYNEQFF; CDR3 DNA: TGCGCCAGCAGCCCCCTCGCAGCGGGGGGTTACAATGAGCAGTTCTTC
V gene: TRBV7-6; J gene: TRBJ1-5; CDR3 length: 15; D gene: TRBD1; clone size: -; CDR3 protein: CASSLLTGAWQPQHF; CDR3 DNA: TGTGCCAGCAGCTTATTGACAGGGGCGTGGCAGCCCCAGCATTTT
V gene: TRBV7-3; J gene: TRBJ2-1; CDR3 length: 13; D gene: -; clone size: few; CDR3 protein: CASSPTGFDEQFF; CDR3 DNA: TGTGCCAGCAGCCCCACAGGGTTCGATGAGCAGTTCTTC
V gene: TRBV7-6; J gene: TRBJ2-1; CDR3 length: 15; D gene: TRBD2; clone size: few; CDR3 protein: CASSRDGGIYNEQFF; CDR3 DNA: TGTGCTAGCAGCCGGGACGGGGGGATATACAATGAGCAGTTCTTC
V gene: TRBV27; J gene: TRBJ2-3; CDR3 length: 16; D gene: TRBD1; clone size: many; CDR3 protein: CASSSRPGQAPDTQYF; CDR3 DNA: TGTGCCAGCAGTTCGCGACCGGGACAGGCCCCAGATACGCAGTATTTT
V gene: TRBV7-6; J gene: TRBJ1-1; CDR3 length: 11; D gene: -; clone size: many; CDR3 protein: CASSLEGEAFF; CDR3 DNA: TGTGCCAGCTCTCTTGAGGGTGAAGCTTTCTTT
V gene: TRBV6-5; J gene: TRBJ2-1; CDR3 length: 16; D gene: -; clone size: few; CDR3 protein: CASSYFGTNLYNEQFF; CDR3 DNA: TGTGCCAGCAGTTACTTTGGTACTAACCTTTACAATGAGCAGTTCTTC
V gene: TRBV10-3; J gene: TRBJ1-2; CDR3 length: 18; D gene: -; clone size: -; CDR3 protein: CAISESILTQPVNYGYTF; CDR3 DNA: TGTGCCATCAGTGAGTCGATATTGACCCAGCCCGTAAACTATGGCTACACCTTC
V gene: TRBV9; J gene: TRBJ1-6; CDR3 length: 17; D gene: -; clone size: -; CDR3 protein: CASSPFDGSSYNSPLHF; CDR3 DNA: TGTGCCAGCAGCCCCTTCGACGGCAGCTCCTATAATTCACCCCTCCACTTT
V gene: TRBV20-1; J gene: TRBJ2-7; CDR3 length: 15; D gene: TRBD2; clone size: -; CDR3 protein: CSARVLAGDAYEQYF; CDR3 DNA: TGCAGTGCTAGAGTACTAGCGGGGGATGCCTACGAGCAGTACTTC
V gene: TRBV25-1; J gene: TRBJ1-5; CDR3 length: 14; D gene: TRBD1; clone size: -; CDR3 protein: CASSGGQTNQPQHF; CDR3 DNA: TGTGCCAGCAGTGGGGGACAGACCAATCAGCCCCAGCATTTT
V gene: TRBV2; J gene: TRBJ2-1; CDR3 length: 17; D gene: -; clone size: few; CDR3 protein: CASSEETDLSSYNEQFF; CDR3 DNA: TGTGCCAGCAGTGAAGAAACAGATCTAAGCTCCTACAATGAGCAGTTCTTC
V gene: TRBV12-3/TRBV12-4; J gene: TRBJ2-1; CDR3 length: 12; D gene: -; clone size: -; CDR3 protein: CASNQGGGEQFF; CDR3 DNA: TGTGCCAGCAACCAGGGGGGGGGGGAGCAGTTCTTC
V gene: TRBV19; J gene: TRBJ1-2; CDR3 length: 15; D gene: -; clone size: -; CDR3 protein: CASSNERTDNYGYTF; CDR3 DNA: TGTGCCAGTAGCAATGAGAGGACGGATAACTATGGCTACACCTTC
V gene: TRBV7-2; J gene: TRBJ1-2; CDR3 length: 18; D gene: -; clone size: many; CDR3 protein: CASSNRSAGGGRNYGYTF; CDR3 DNA: TGTGCCAGCAGCAATCGGTCGGCAGGAGGTGGAAGAAACTATGGCTACACCTTC
V gene: TRBV29-1; J gene: TRBJ1-2; CDR3 length: 16; D gene: TRBD1; clone size: -; CDR3 protein: CSVEGGGAKGRYGYTF; CDR3 DNA: TGCAGCGTTGAAGGAGGGGGCGCAAAGGGCCGCTATGGCTACACCTTC
V gene: TRBV7-9; J gene: TRBJ1-2; CDR3 length: 16; D gene: -; clone size: many; CDR3 protein: CASSPPLGLRSIGYTF; CDR3 DNA: TGTGCCAGCAGCCCCCCCTTGGGGCTCAGATCTATCGGCTACACCTTC
V gene: TRBV12-5; J gene: TRBJ2-6; CDR3 length: 14; D gene: -; clone size: -; CDR3 protein: CTSGSQTGANVLTF; CDR3 DNA: TGTACTAGTGGTTCACAGACCGGCGCCAACGTCCTGACTTTC
V gene: TRBV7-9; J gene: TRBJ1-5; CDR3 length: 12; D gene: -; clone size: many; CDR3 protein: CASSLRDQPQHF; CDR3 DNA: TGTGCCAGCAGCTTGCGTGATCAGCCCCAGCATTTT
V gene: TRBV28; J gene: TRBJ1-5; CDR3 length: 14; D gene: -; clone size: few; CDR3 protein: CASSLGRVSQPQHF; CDR3 DNA: TGTGCCAGCAGCCTCGGCAGGGTGAGTCAGCCCCAGCATTTT
V gene: TRBV5-5; J gene: TRBJ2-1; CDR3 length: 17; D gene: TRBD2; clone size: few; CDR3 protein: CASSLAVSGGAYNEQFF; CDR3 DNA: TGTGCCAGCAGCTTAGCGGTTTCTGGGGGGGCCTACAATGAGCAGTTCTTC
V gene: TRBV7-9; J gene: TRBJ1-1; CDR3 length: 16; D gene: -; clone size: few; CDR3 protein: CASSQARAGANTEAFF; CDR3 DNA: TGTGCCAGCAGCCAAGCAAGGGCAGGGGCCAACACTGAAGCTTTCTTT
V gene: TRBV7-9; J gene: TRBJ2-3; CDR3 length: 18; D gene: TRBD2; clone size: few; CDR3 protein: CASSSGRVTSTSTDTQYF; CDR3 DNA: TGTGCCAGCAGCTCGGGCAGGGTGACTAGCACTAGCACAGATACGCAGTATTTT